The 10 T cell receptor beta chains listed next were all sequenced from one sample in a study of regulatory T cells in long-lasting Graves disease. Relying on iRepertoire HTBI primers and Arm-PCR of CDR3 regions, the team built TCR beta libraries. TCRdb reprocessed the multiplex PCR reads with MiXCR, giving one entry per CDR3 protein. The sample holds a few hundred thousand distinct CDR3 sequences; 23% are singletons and the top ten take about 27%. Stated time point: persistent/refractory GD, antithyroid drugs over 5 years with positive TRAb. Preparation of the TCR library used RNA extracted from PBMCs. The sequencing used peripheral blood mononuclear cells (PBMCs), collected when the disease was refractory, from a patient treated with antithyroid drugs. These receptors all stem from a female donor with Graves disease.

The chain links TRBV27 to TRBJ2-5; D tentatively fits TRBD1 or TRBD2 (5 bases each). CDR1 is MNHEY, CDR2 SMNVEV, per germline (reference sequence). This CDR3 is 12 amino acids long. V gave up 4 bases and J gave up 5 bases, with 8 bases separating them. CDR3 protein: CASSSWGETQYF. The CDR3 coding sequence is TGTGCCAGCAGTTCTTGGGGGGAGACCCAGTACTTC.

The rearrangement links TRBV3-1 to TRBJ2-2; 8 bases align to TRBD2. The V gene end was trimmed by 4 bases and the J gene end by 4 bases; junction bases not matched to a gene: 8. The CDR3 is made up of 16 amino acids. Per germline, CDR1 LGHDT and CDR2 YNNKEL (reference sequence). The CDR3 is CASSRLLAEPTGELFF. CDR3 DNA: TGTGCCAGCAGCCGACTACTAGCGGAGCCCACCGGGGAGCTGTTTTTT.

In the case of this clonotype: With a much larger clone just one base away, this may be a read error. This chain uses TRBV3-1 with TRBJ1-2; TRBD1 is a possible D gene (6 bases). The CDR3 length is 15 residues. Per the germline V gene, CDR1 is LGHDT and CDR2 is YNNKEL (reference sequence). In nucleotides, the CDR3 is TGTGCCAGCAGCCAAGTCACAGGGAAGAAGGATGGCCACACCTTC. This encodes CASSQVTGKKDGHTF.

In this sample, this clonotype turned up many times. The V gene is TRBV30, the J gene TRBJ2-5, with 13 nucleotides matching TRBD2. This CDR3 has 13 residues. Germline lookup yields CDR1 GTSNPN and CDR2 SVGIG (reference sequence). With 6 bases clipped from V and 5 bases from J, the junction kept 3 bases outside the gene matches. CDR3 bases: TGTGCCTGCGGACTAGCGGGAGAGGAGACCCAGTACTTC. Its protein product is CACGLAGEETQYF.

This clonotype was observed at least ten times. The rearrangement uses TRBV12-3 or TRBV12-4 and TRBJ1-2; 9 bases align to TRBD1. This CDR3 has 17 residues. The junction had 13 bases not matched to a gene; V was cut back by 6 bases and J by 2 bases. The CDR3 region has the DNA TGTGCCAGCAGGCCCAAACCCGGGACAGGGATCAACTATGGCTACACCTTC. It yields the protein CASRPKPGTGINYGYTF.

The rearrangement uses TRBV6-5 and TRBJ1-3; 10 nucleotides line up with TRBD1. Germline lookup yields CDR1 MNHEY and CDR2 SVGAGI. The CDR3 is made up of 16 amino acids. The V and J ends lost 2 bases and 0 bases, in that order; junction bases with no gene match: 1. CDR3 DNA: TGTGCCAGCAGTTACGGACAGGGGGTCTCTGGAAACACCATATATTTT. Residues: CASSYGQGVSGNTIYF.

J is TRBJ1-1 and V is TRBV5-5; D uncertain. V lost 7 bases and J lost 1, with 11 bases in between. The germline V gene encodes CDR1 SGHKS and CDR2 YYEKEE (reference sequence). The CDR3 extends over 13 amino acids. CDR3 amino acids: CASHKDENTEAFF. Here the CDR3 DNA reads TGTGCCAGCCATAAGGACGAGAACACTGAAGCTTTCTTT.

This clonotype was seen repeatedly, ten times or more. J is TRBJ1-2 and V is TRBV28; TRBD1 matches 8 bases. Germline V gene lookup returns CDR1 MDHEN and CDR2 SYDVKM. V dropped 6 bases and J dropped 3; count of bases not matched to a gene: 3. This CDR3 spans 13 amino acids. CDR3 protein: CASRRDRYYGYTF. In nucleotides, the CDR3 is TGTGCCAGCAGGAGGGACAGGTACTATGGCTACACCTTC.

This clonotype has ten or more counts. V usage is TRBV5-1 and J usage is TRBJ2-7; 11 nucleotides line up with TRBD1. Germline V gives CDR1 SGHRS, CDR2 YFSETQ. V lost 1 base, J lost 3 bases, and 6 bases stayed unmatched. CDR3 size: 16 residues. The CDR3 bases are TGCGCCAGCAGCTTGCTGCCCGGGACAGGGGGCTACGAGCAGTACTTC. As protein: CASSLLPGTGGYEQYF.

There are many counts of this clonotype. V and J are TRBV2 and TRBJ1-1; D might be TRBD1 (5 bases). The V and J ends lost 4 bases and 0 bases respectively, with 9 bases between them. This CDR3 spans 14 amino acids. The V gene's germline CDR1 is SNHLY and CDR2 FYNNEI. CDR3 sequence (DNA): TGTGCCAGCAGTGTTGAGGGGATGAACACTGAAGCTTTCTTT. Translation gives CASSVEGMNTEAFF.